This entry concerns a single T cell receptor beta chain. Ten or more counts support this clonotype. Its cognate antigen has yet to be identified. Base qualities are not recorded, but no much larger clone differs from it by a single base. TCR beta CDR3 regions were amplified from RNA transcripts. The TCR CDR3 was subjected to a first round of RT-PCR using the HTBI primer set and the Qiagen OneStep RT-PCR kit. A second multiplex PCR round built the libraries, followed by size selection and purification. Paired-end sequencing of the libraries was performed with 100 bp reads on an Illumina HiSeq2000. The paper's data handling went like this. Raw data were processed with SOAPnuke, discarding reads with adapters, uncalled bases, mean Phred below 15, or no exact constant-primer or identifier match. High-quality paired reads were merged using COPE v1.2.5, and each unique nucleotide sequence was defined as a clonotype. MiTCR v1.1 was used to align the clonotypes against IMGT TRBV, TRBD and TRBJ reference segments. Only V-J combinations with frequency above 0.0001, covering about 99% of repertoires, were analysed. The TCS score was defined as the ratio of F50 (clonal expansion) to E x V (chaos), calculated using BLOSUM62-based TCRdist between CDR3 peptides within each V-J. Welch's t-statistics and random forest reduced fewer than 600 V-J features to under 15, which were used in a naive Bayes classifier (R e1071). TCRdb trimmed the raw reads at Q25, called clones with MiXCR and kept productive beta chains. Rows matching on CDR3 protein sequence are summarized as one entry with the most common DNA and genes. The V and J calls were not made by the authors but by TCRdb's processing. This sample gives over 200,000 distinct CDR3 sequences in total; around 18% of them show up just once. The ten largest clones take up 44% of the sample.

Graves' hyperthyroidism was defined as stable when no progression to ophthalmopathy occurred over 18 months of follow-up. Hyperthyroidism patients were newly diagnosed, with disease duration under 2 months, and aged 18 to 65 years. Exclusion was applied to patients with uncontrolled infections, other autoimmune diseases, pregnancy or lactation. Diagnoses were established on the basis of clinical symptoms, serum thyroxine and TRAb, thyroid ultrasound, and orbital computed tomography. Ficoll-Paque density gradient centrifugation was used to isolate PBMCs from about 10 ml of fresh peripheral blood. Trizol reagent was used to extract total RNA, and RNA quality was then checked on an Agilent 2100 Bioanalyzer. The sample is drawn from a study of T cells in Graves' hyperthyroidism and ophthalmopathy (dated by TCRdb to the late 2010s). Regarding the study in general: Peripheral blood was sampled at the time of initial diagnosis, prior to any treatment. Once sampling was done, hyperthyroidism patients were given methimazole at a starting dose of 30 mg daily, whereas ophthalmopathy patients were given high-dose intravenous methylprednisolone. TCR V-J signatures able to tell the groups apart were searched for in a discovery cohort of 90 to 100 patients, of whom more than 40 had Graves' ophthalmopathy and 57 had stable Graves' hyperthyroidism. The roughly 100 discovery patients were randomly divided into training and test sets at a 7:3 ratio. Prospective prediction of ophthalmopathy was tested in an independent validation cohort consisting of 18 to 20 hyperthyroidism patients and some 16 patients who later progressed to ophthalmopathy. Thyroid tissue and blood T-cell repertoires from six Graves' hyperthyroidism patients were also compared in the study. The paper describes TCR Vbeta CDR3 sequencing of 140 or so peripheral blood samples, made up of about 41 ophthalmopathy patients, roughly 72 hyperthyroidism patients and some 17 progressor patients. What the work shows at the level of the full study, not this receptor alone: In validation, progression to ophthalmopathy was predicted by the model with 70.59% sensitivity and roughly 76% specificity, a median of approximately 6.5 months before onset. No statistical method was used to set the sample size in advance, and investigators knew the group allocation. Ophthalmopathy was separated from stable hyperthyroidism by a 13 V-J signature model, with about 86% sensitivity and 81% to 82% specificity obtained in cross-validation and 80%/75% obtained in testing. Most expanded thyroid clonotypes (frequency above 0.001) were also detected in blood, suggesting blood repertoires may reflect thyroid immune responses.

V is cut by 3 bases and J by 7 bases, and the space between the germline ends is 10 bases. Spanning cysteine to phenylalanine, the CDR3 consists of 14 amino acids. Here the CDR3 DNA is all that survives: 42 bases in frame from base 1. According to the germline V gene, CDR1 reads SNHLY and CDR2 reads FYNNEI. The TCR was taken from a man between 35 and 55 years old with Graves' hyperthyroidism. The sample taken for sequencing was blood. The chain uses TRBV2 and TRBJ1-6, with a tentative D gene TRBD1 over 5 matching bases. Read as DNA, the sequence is TGTGCCAGCAGTGATCAGGGTTGGAATTCACCCCTCCACTTT. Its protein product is CASSDQGWNSPLHF.